The rows below give T cell receptor beta chains drawn from one sample of a study of T-cell reconstitution after alpha-beta-depleted transplantation in children. TCRdb recomputed calls from the PCR reads with MiXCR, one row per CDR3 protein. This sample has about 610,000 distinct CDR3 sequences, with roughly 10% found just once. The sample here was PBMCs from the stem cell graft donor, taken from the stem cell graft. The receptors were sampled from a human donor who donated a stem cell graft to a child with acute myeloid leukemia. The CDR3 runs from the conserved cysteine through the conserved F or W. D genes are given only for firm matches. Clone size is given for some rows only: seen once, a few or many times, or a class if the clone is expanded.

.,TRBV6-4,many,TRBJ1-1,TGTGCCAGCAGACAGGGTTTGGGGAACACTGAAGCTTTCTTT,CASRQGLGNTEAFF
.,TRBV28,.,TRBJ2-5,TGTGCCAGCAGTTTAGCAGGACTGAACGGAGAGACCCAGTACTTC,CASSLAGLNGETQYF
TRBD1,TRBV29-1,many,TRBJ2-7,TGCAGCGTCGCAAAAGACAGGGTAGGAACCTACGAGCAGTACTTC,CSVAKDRVGTYEQYF
TRBD2,TRBV20-1,many,TRBJ2-1,TGCAGTGCCCCTAGCGGGAGCTCCTACAATGAGCAGTTCTTC,CSAPSGSSYNEQFF
TRBD2,TRBV12-3/TRBV12-4,many,TRBJ2-1,TGTGCCAGCAGTTTAGGGGGAAGGCGGGAGGACGGTGAGCAGTTCTTC,CASSLGGRREDGEQFF
TRBD2,TRBV28,.,TRBJ2-1,TGTGCCAGCAGATTAGCGGGGAACAACAATGAGCAGTTCTTC,CASRLAGNNNEQFF
TRBD2,TRBV29-1,few,TRBJ2-1,TGCAGCGTGAGCGGGAGAATGAACAATGAGCAGTTCTTC,CSVSGRMNNEQFF
.,TRBV15,many,TRBJ2-5,TGTGCCACCAGCAGAGCCCCCGGACAAGGAAGGTACCAAGAGACCCAGTACTTC,CATSRAPGQGRYQETQYF
TRBD1,TRBV7-9,many,TRBJ2-7,TGTGCCAGCAGCTTATCGGCCGGGACAGTTAAATTCCACGAGCAGTACTTC,CASSLSAGTVKFHEQYF
TRBD2,TRBV3-1,few,TRBJ2-1,TGTGCCAGCAGCCAAGATTCCAGGACTAGGGCGCATGAGCAGTTCTTC,CASSQDSRTRAHEQFF
.,TRBV7-9,few,TRBJ2-5,TGTGCCAGCAGCCCGAAGCGTAGAGTCCAAGAGACCCAGTACTTC,CASSPKRRVQETQYF
.,TRBV5-1,.,TRBJ1-1,TGCGCCAGCAGTCAAGGGACGACAAGGGTTGAGAACACTGAAGCTTTCTTT,CASSQGTTRVENTEAFF
.,TRBV7-2,many,TRBJ2-4,TGTGCCAGCACCCAAAAGGGACTTAAAAACATTCAGTACTTC,CASTQKGLKNIQYF
.,TRBV27,.,TRBJ2-4,TGTGCCAGCACCGATACAGGTGCCAAAAACATTCAGTACTTC,CASTDTGAKNIQYF
.,TRBV6-2/TRBV6-3,.,TRBJ2-5,TGTGCCAGCAATCCCTCCGGGGAGACCCAGTACTTC,CASNPSGETQYF
.,TRBV4-3,.,TRBJ1-1,TGCGCCAGCAGCAAGAGGCGTGGACTTGAAGCTTTCTTT,CASSKRRGLEAFF
.,TRBV5-1,.,TRBJ1-6,TGCGCCAGCAGCTTGGAGGGTGGCTATAATTCACCCCTCCACTTT,CASSLEGGYNSPLHF
TRBD2,TRBV5-1,many,TRBJ2-1,TGCGCCAGCGGTCCTTCTAGCGGGCCCTACAATGAGCAGTTCTTC,CASGPSSGPYNEQFF
.,TRBV29-1,.,TRBJ1-4,TGCAGCGTTGAATCCCAGGCTTCTAATGAAAAACTGTTTTTT,CSVESQASNEKLFF
.,TRBV7-2,.,TRBJ1-5,TGTGCCAGCAGCGCAGGACAGCCGAGCAATCAGCCCCAGCATTTT,CASSAGQPSNQPQHF
TRBD1,TRBV29-1,.,TRBJ2-6,TGCAGCATATACACGGGGGGACAGGGAGGGGGTACCTCTGGGGCCAACGTCCTGACTTTC,CSIYTGGQGGGTSGANVLTF
TRBD2,TRBV11-1,.,TRBJ2-1,TGTGCCAGCAGCACCCGGACTAGCGGGAGCCTAGGGAATGAGCAGTTCTTC,CASSTRTSGSLGNEQFF
TRBD1,TRBV20-1,many,TRBJ1-5,TGCAGTGCTAGCGGTAACAGGGGCCTTGATCAGCCCCAGCATTTT,CSASGNRGLDQPQHF
TRBD2,TRBV12-3/TRBV12-4,.,TRBJ2-3,TGTGCCAGCAGTGTCTCCGGGACTAGCGGGAGAGAAGATACGCAGTATTTT,CASSVSGTSGREDTQYF
.,TRBV24-1,few,TRBJ1-1,TGTGCCACCAGTGAGGGGGGGCTCAACACTGAAGCTTTCTTT,CATSEGGLNTEAFF
TRBD1,TRBV29-1,many,TRBJ2-1,TGCAGCGCAGGACAGGGGAGGGATGAGCAGTTCTTC,CSAGQGRDEQFF
.,TRBV7-9,once,TRBJ2-1,TGTGCCAGCAGTATCCTGGGCCGACCGGGCTACAATGAGCAGTTCTTC,CASSILGRPGYNEQFF
TRBD2,TRBV12-3/TRBV12-4,.,TRBJ2-7,TGTGCCAGCAGTTCGGGACTAGCGGGGCTTTACTCCTACGAGCAGTACTTC,CASSSGLAGLYSYEQYF
.,TRBV16,many,TRBJ1-2,TGTGCCAGCAGCCAATCAGGTCAGCACTATGGCTACACCTTC,CASSQSGQHYGYTF